The text below deals with one T cell receptor (beta chain). The antigen is not known. The data derive from a study of cytomegalovirus exposure and HLA in healthy donors. The CDR3 is 13 amino acids. Germline V gene data show CDR1 as MDHEN and CDR2 as SYDVKM. Trimming stripped 8 bases from V and 1 base from J, with 12 bases between. Whole-study results and caveats: One later analysis, an examination of the 120 or so validation repertoires, found that first-cohort TCR clusters tended to co-occur in them. In vitro checks showed that three CMV-associated chains really do target CMV antigens. The study found most TCR sequences rare, yet found some public TCRs in many donors.

Some clones are missing from TCRdb's copy, which holds only in-frame ones; the method was immunoSEQ multiplex PCR. The sample lists about 200,000 clones, around 87% occurring once. This clonotype originated in a woman younger than 35 in good health and CMV-seropositive. J is TRBJ2-7 and V is TRBV28; D perhaps matches TRBD1 (6 bases). Material: PBMCs. CDR3 nucleotide sequence: TGTGCCAGCGTCCGGGACACATCCTACGAGCAGTACTTC. Its protein product is CASVRDTSYEQYF.